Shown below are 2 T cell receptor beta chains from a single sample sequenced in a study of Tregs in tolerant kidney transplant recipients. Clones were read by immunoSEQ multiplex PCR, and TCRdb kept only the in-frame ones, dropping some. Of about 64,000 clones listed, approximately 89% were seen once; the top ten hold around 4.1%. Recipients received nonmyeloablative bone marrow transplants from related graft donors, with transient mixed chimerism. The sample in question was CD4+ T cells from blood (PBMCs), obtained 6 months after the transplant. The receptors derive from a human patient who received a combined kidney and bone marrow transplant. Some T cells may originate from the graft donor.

In DNA form, the CDR3 reads TGCGCCAGCAGTCCGACTCCTTACGAGCAGTACTTC. Translation: CASSPTPYEQYF. The chain joins TRBV5-1 to TRBJ2-7; no definite D call. Trimming pared 5 bases from V and 4 bases from J, leaving 10 bases between. The germline gives CDR1 SGHRS, CDR2 YFSETQ. This CDR3 has 12 residues.

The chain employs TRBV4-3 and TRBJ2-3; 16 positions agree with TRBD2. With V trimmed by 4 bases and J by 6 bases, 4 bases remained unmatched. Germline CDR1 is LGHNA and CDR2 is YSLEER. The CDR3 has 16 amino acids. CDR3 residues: CASSLGLAGGRDTQYF. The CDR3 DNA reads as TGCGCCAGCAGCCTGGGACTAGCGGGGGGGCGGGATACGCAGTATTTT.